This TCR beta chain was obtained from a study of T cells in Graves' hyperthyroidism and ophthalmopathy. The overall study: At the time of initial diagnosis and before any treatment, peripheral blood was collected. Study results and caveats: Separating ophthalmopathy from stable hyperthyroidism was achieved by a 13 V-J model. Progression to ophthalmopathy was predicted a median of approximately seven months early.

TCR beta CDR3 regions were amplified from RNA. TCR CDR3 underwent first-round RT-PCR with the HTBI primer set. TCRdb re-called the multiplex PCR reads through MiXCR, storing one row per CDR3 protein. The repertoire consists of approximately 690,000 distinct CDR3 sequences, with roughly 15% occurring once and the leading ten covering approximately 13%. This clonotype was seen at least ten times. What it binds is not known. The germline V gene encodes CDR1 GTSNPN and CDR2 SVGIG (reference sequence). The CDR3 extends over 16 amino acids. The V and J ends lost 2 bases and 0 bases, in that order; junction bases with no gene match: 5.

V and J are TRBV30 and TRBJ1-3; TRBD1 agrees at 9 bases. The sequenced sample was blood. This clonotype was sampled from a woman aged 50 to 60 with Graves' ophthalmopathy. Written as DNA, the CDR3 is TGTGCCTGGAGTTGGTGGGACAGGGTCTCTGGAAACACCATATATTTT. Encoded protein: CAWSWWDRVSGNTIYF.